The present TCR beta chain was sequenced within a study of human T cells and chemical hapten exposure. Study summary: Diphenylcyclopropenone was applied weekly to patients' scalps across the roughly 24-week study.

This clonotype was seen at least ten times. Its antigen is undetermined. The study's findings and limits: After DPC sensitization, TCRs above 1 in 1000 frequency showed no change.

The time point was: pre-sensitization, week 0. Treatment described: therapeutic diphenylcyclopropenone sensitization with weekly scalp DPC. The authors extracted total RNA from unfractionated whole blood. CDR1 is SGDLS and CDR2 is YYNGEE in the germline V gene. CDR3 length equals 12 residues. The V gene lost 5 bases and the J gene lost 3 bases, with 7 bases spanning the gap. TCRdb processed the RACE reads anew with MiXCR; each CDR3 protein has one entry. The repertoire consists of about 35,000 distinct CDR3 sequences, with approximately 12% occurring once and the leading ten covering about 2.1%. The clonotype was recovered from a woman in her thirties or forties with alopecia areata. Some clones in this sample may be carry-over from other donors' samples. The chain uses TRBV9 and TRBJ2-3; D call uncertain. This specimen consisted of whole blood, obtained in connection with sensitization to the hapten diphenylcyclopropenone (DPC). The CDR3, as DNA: TGTGCCAGCAGAGGGCTGACAGATACGCAGTATTTT. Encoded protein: CASRGLTDTQYF.